The 30 T cell receptor beta chains given below trace back to one sample, sequenced in a study of blood T cell repertoires in COVID-19. The table came from immunoSEQ multiplex PCR; TCRdb's copy has only in-frame clones and leaves some out. The profile covers around 250,000 clones, with roughly 90% appearing a single time and 3.5% to 4.5% taken by the ten largest. The source material was PBMCs or T cells enriched from blood (not recorded which). The receptors derive from a woman younger than 45 who had recovered from COVID-19.

The V and J genes are TRBV19 and TRBJ1-2; TRBD1 is a possible D gene (6 bases). The CDR3 runs 15 residues. V was cut by 6 bases and J by 4 bases, with 18 bases left in between. Germline V CDR1 and CDR2: LNHDA, SQIVND (reference sequence). The CDR3 nucleotides read TGTGCCAGTAGGGAAGGGACACCGTTCCTCTATGGCTACACCTTC. Protein sequence: CASREGTPFLYGYTF.

Only a few counts were recorded for this clone. This rearrangement joins TRBV5-8 to TRBJ1-5; D perhaps matches TRBD1 (5 bases). V lost 2 bases and J 9 bases, leaving 21 bases between the germline ends. CDR1 and CDR2 from the germline V gene are SGHTS and YDEGEE. The CDR3 has 16 amino acids. The CDR3 loop is CASSLRQLAEFPPQHF. The CDR3 DNA reads TGTGCCAGCAGCTTAAGACAGCTCGCGGAATTTCCGCCCCAGCATTTT.

The chain links TRBV19 to TRBJ1-1, with 7 bases matching TRBD1. This CDR3 has 13 residues. The ends lost 0 bases at V and 10 bases at J; junction bases unmatched: 5. Germline V gives CDR1 LNHDA, CDR2 SQIVND (reference sequence). DNA of the CDR3: TGTGCCAGTAGTATAGATCTCCCAGGGGGAGCTTTCTTT. This codes for CASSIDLPGGAFF. Looking up the rest from reference TRBV19 and TRBJ1-1 gives the full variable domain: DGGITQSPKYLFRKEGQNVTLSCEQNLNHDAMYWYRQDPGQGLRLIYYSQIVNDFQKGDIAEGYSVSREKKESFPLTVTSAQKNPTAFYLCASSIDLPGGAFFGQGTRLTVV.

The V gene is TRBV19, the J gene TRBJ2-7, with 11 bases that match TRBD1. The CDR3 consists of 15 residues. J gave up 0 bases and V 6 bases, and 4 bases lay outside the gene matches. Germline loops: CDR1 LNHDA, CDR2 SQIVND (reference sequence). DNA of the CDR3: TGTGCCAGTAGACCCGGGACAGGGGGCTCCTACGAGCAGTACTTC. Residues: CASRPGTGGSYEQYF.

The V gene is TRBV2, the J gene TRBJ1-1; no clear D gene. The CDR3 is made up of 14 amino acids. The V end lost 6 bases, the J end lost 0 bases, and 11 bases lay between the germline ends. Germline CDR1 SNHLY, CDR2 FYNNEI. The CDR3 bases are TGTGCCAGCAGGAGGGATAGCGTGAACACTGAAGCTTTCTTT. Translation gives CASRRDSVNTEAFF.

Points on this clone: Other nucleotide sequences from this sample produce the same CDR3. The chain recombines TRBV18 with TRBJ1-2, with D possibly matching TRBD1 (6 bases). V dropped 3 bases and J dropped 4 bases, with 9 bases sitting between them. The CDR3 has 13 amino acids. CDR1 is KGHSH and CDR2 is LQKENI in the germline V gene. This chain's CDR3 is CASSPDRLYGYTF. Here the CDR3 DNA reads TGTGCCAGCTCACCGGACAGACTCTATGGCTACACCTTC.

V and J are TRBV3-1 (or the pseudogene TRBV3-2) and TRBJ1-2; 9 bases align to TRBD1. Germline-derived CDR1 and CDR2 are LGHDT and YNNKEL (reference sequence). With 4 bases clipped from V and 8 bases from J, the junction kept 11 bases outside the gene matches. The CDR3 has 15 amino acids. The CDR3 DNA follows: TGTGCCAGCAGCCTTCCGGACAGGGGAGACGGAGGCTACACCTTC. Protein: CASSLPDRGDGGYTF.

The genes are TRBV7-2 and TRBJ1-5, with a possible D match to TRBD1 (6 bases). Germline assignment: CDR1 SGHTA and CDR2 FQGNSA. Trimming shortened V by 4 bases and J by 3 bases, and 19 bases separated the two germline ends. CDR3 length equals 17 residues. CDR3 sequence reads: CASSSRTFQGYNQPQHF. In DNA, the CDR3 is TGTGCCAGCAGCTCCCGAACGTTCCAGGGGTACAATCAGCCCCAGCATTTT.

The chain couples TRBV28 to TRBJ2-7; 7 positions match TRBD2. CDR3 size: 14 residues. The V segment lost 8 bases and the J segment 1 base; nucleotides outside the gene matches: 8. Germline loops: CDR1 MDHEN, CDR2 SYDVKM. CDR3 bases: TGTGCCAGCGCGTGGGGGGGGGATTCCTACGAGCAGTACTTC. Translated: CASAWGGDSYEQYF.

This chain links TRBV7-2 with TRBJ2-1; 7 bases map to TRBD1. Germline loops: CDR1 SGHTA, CDR2 FQGNSA. The CDR3 runs to 17 residues. Losses at the gene ends were 1 base for V and 3 bases for J; bases not matched to a gene: 9. CDR3 loop: CASSLVTGARGYNEQFF. The DNA of the CDR3 is TGTGCCAGCAGCTTAGTCACAGGGGCCAGGGGCTACAATGAGCAGTTCTTC.

The genes are TRBV19 and TRBJ1-6; the D is unclear. V was cut by 8 bases and J by 8 bases, with 10 bases left in between. Germline-derived CDR1 and CDR2 are LNHDA and SQIVND (reference sequence). This CDR3 contains 12 residues. CDR3 sequence reads: CASRLEDSPLHF. CDR3 nucleotides: TGTGCCAGTCGCCTAGAGGATTCACCCCTCCACTTT.

The table lists this clone with a count of one. As DNA, the CDR3 is TGTGCCTGGAATTCGGGGGTCCAAGAGACCCAGTACTTC. Translation: CAWNSGVQETQYF. This chain connects TRBV30 to TRBJ2-5; D perhaps matches TRBD2 (6 bases). This CDR3 contains 13 residues. Germline CDR1 reads GTSNPN; CDR2 reads SVGIG (reference sequence). V was cut by 4 bases and J by 1 base, with 10 bases left in between.

The rearrangement links TRBV6-4 to TRBJ1-6; D remains unclear. The CDR3 is made up of 13 amino acids. Germline V gives CDR1 MRHNA, CDR2 SNTAGT. V was clipped by 2 bases and J by 5 bases, with 4 bases between them. The CDR3 DNA sequence: TGTGCCAGCAGTGACAGAGATAATTCACCCCTCCACTTT. Translating gives CASSDRDNSPLHF.

The chain carries TRBV11-1 and TRBJ1-2; tentative D call: TRBD1 (6 bases). CDR3 length equals 12 residues. The V end was cut by 5 bases, the J end by 7 bases, with 11 bases between. Per the germline V gene, CDR1 is SGHAT and CDR2 is FQDESV (reference sequence). The CDR3 here is CASSPVGAGYTF. The CDR3, as DNA: TGTGCCAGCAGCCCCGTGGGGGCTGGCTACACCTTC.

The chain carries TRBV11-1 and TRBJ1-1; TRBD1 agrees at 9 bases. The CDR3 loop spans 15 amino acids. CDR1 is SGHAT, CDR2 FQDESV, per germline (reference sequence). The V and J ends lost 4 bases and 3 bases, in that order; junction bases with no gene match: 6. The CDR3 DNA sequence: TGTGCCAGCAGCTCAAGGGACAGGGTGGACACTGAAGCTTTCTTT. Its protein is CASSSRDRVDTEAFF. The full variable domain, rest sourced from reference TRBV11-1 and TRBJ1-1, is EAEVAQSPRYKITEKSQAVAFWCDPISGHATLYWYRQILGQGPELLVQFQDESVVDDSQLPKDRFSAERLKGVDSTLKIQPAELGDSAMYLCASSSRDRVDTEAFFGQGTRLTVV.

In its sample, this clone was seen a few times. The chain is built from TRBV5-6 and TRBJ1-5; 9 bases are shared with TRBD1. The CDR3 consists of 15 residues. Germline CDR1 reads SGHDT; CDR2 reads YYEEEE. The junction had 7 bases not matched to a gene; V was cut back by 4 bases and J by 5 bases. The CDR3: CASSRTGGPYQPQHF. In DNA form, the CDR3 reads TGTGCCAGCAGCCGTACAGGGGGCCCTTATCAGCCCCAGCATTTT.

The chain is built from TRBV19 and TRBJ1-5; 12 positions agree with TRBD1. V lost 8 bases and J lost 0; bases outside the gene matches: 14. Germline V lookup: CDR1 LNHDA, CDR2 SQIVND (reference sequence). The CDR3 is 19 amino acids. CDR3 amino acids: CASRRAGTGGSYSNQPQHF. The CDR3 coding sequence is TGTGCCAGTCGAAGAGCCGGGACAGGGGGCTCATATAGCAATCAGCCCCAGCATTTT.

Here the CDR3 DNA reads TGTGCCAGCAATCCGTTGACAGGGGTAAATCAGCCCCAGCATTTT. Translation gives CASNPLTGVNQPQHF. The chain has TRBV6-5 and TRBJ1-5, with 8 nucleotides matching TRBD1. The CDR3 has 15 residues. Germline CDR1 and CDR2: MNHEY and SVGAGI. J was trimmed by 4 bases and V by 7 bases; bases with no gene match: 9.

The chain employs TRBV6-5 and TRBJ1-5, with TRBD1 matching over 7 bases. Losses at the gene ends were 6 bases for V and 9 bases for J; bases not matched to a gene: 5. The CDR3 sequence is 12 residues long. Germline values: CDR1 MNHEY, CDR2 SVGAGI. The CDR3 sequence is CASSIQGGPQHF. The CDR3 DNA sequence: TGTGCCAGCAGCATTCAGGGGGGGCCCCAGCATTTT.

The rearrangement links TRBV28 to TRBJ2-1; D gene uncertain. This CDR3 is built from 13 residues. Trimming removed 3 bases from V and 3 bases from J, with 6 bases in between. CDR1 is MDHEN and CDR2 is SYDVKM in the germline V gene. The CDR3 here is CASSLSRYNEQFF. CDR3 coding DNA: TGTGCCAGCAGTTTGTCTCGCTACAATGAGCAGTTCTTC.

Details on this clone: Other DNA sequences in this sample translate to the same CDR3. The chain is built from TRBV19 and TRBJ1-1; perhaps TRBD1 as D (5 bases). Germline V gene data show CDR1 as LNHDA and CDR2 as SQIVND (reference sequence). There are 13 residues in the CDR3. V lost 0 bases, J lost 3 bases, and 5 bases lay in between. CDR3 region: CASSIDRDTEAFF. In DNA, the CDR3 is TGTGCCAGTAGTATAGACAGGGACACTGAAGCTTTCTTT.

This clone appeared once. This rearrangement joins TRBV7-2 to TRBJ1-1; 10 bases agree with TRBD1. V lost 6 bases and J lost 11; bases outside the gene matches: 9. Germline CDR1 SGHTA, CDR2 FQGNSA. The CDR3 runs to 13 residues. CDR3 DNA: TGTGCCAGCAGTGCCGGGACAGGGGTGACGGCTTTCTTT. Translated, it gives CASSAGTGVTAFF.

The rearrangement links TRBV5-1 to TRBJ2-1; maybe TRBD1 (5 bases). CDR3 length: 15 residues. Trimming cost V 0 bases and J 3 bases, with 10 bases left between them. Germline V gene data show CDR1 as SGHRS and CDR2 as YFSETQ. CDR3 nucleotides: TGCGCCAGCAGCTTGGGGCAGGGAATCTACAATGAGCAGTTCTTC. Translation gives CASSLGQGIYNEQFF.

This chain uses TRBV21-1 with TRBJ2-7; no check of the table's D call, TRBD1, against the DNA was made. TRBV21-1 is a recognized pseudogene. CDR3 length: 17 amino acids. The CDR3 DNA reads as TGTGCCAGCAGCAAAGTGTTGAGGACAGGGCCGTTCTACGAGCAGTACTTC. Translated: CASSKVLRTGPFYEQYF.

The gene calls are TRBV24-1 and TRBJ1-2; no reliable D call. Germline values: CDR1 KGHDR, CDR2 SFDVKD. This CDR3 has 12 residues. The ends were cut back, 4 bases at V and 4 bases at J, with 6 bases in the middle. This chain's CDR3 is CATSDGGYGYTF. The CDR3 bases are TGTGCCACCAGTGACGGCGGCTATGGCTACACCTTC.

The V gene is TRBV5-1, the J gene TRBJ1-4; D ambiguous. V lost 1 base and J 7 bases, leaving 14 bases between the germline ends. There are 15 residues in the CDR3. The V gene's germline CDR1 is SGHRS and CDR2 YFSETQ. The CDR3 is CASSLNSNGGEKLFF. CDR3 DNA sequence: TGCGCCAGCAGCTTGAATTCCAACGGCGGTGAAAAACTGTTTTTT.

The rearrangement links TRBV7-8 to TRBJ1-5, with TRBD1 matching 12 bases. Trimming took 4 bases from V and 7 from J; bases not matched to a gene: 5. CDR3 length: 15 residues. CDR1 is SGHVS and CDR2 is FQNEAQ in the germline V gene. The DNA for the CDR3 is TGTGCCAGCAGCTGGGGACAGGGGGCAAGACAGCCCCAGCATTTT. As protein: CASSWGQGARQPQHF.

The J gene is TRBJ2-7, the V gene TRBV11-3; maybe TRBD2 (5 bases). V dropped 4 bases and J dropped 5 bases, with 9 bases sitting between them. CDR1 and CDR2 (germline): SGHNT, YENEEA. The CDR3 is 12 residues long. CDR3 nucleotides: TGTGCCAGCAGCTCCAACGGGGACGAGCAGTACTTC. Translation: CASSSNGDEQYF.

This clone was picked up one time. The chain is built from TRBV3-1 (or the pseudogene TRBV3-2) and TRBJ1-4; D uncertain. V shed 2 bases and J shed 8 bases, with 21 bases lying between them. Germline CDR1 is LGHDT and CDR2 is YNNKEL (reference sequence). CDR3 size: 17 residues. The chain's CDR3 is CASSQSFYTRRNEKLFF. The CDR3 DNA reads as TGTGCCAGCAGCCAATCGTTTTACACCCGAAGAAACGAAAAACTGTTTTTT.

This clone was counted a single time. This sequence joins TRBV18 and TRBJ1-1; D perhaps matches TRBD1 (5 bases). The V and J ends lost 6 bases and 1 base respectively, with 15 bases between them. The CDR3 is 15 amino acids. CDR1 and CDR2 from the germline V gene are KGHSH and LQKENI. CDR3 nucleotide sequence: TGTGCCAGCTCCGCCGGGGGGGTGGCGAACACTGAAGCTTTCTTT. Its translation: CASSAGGVANTEAFF.